This TCR beta chain was obtained from a study of OX40 agonist ivuxolimab in advanced cancers. Study-wide context: Ivuxolimab, which targeted the costimulatory receptor OX40 (CD134), was an agonistic, fully human IgG2 monoclonal antibody. In the dose-escalation cohort, 65% to 85% of patients were male, and the mean age was approximately 60 years with a range of about 23 to 79. Of the roughly 54 patients in dose escalation, some 20 had hepatocellular carcinoma, around 15 had melanoma, 9 had renal cell carcinoma and 9 had head and neck cancer. Partial responses were achieved by three dose-escalation patients, of whom one had hepatocellular carcinoma and two had cutaneous melanoma. Prior anti-PD-1, anti-PD-L1 or anti-CTLA-4 therapy was permitted, and approximately 39% of dose-escalation patients had received checkpoint inhibitors. Intravenous ivuxolimab was administered to patients every 2 weeks at six dose levels: 0.01, 0.1, 0.3, 1.5, 3 and 10 mg/kg. The paper describes the monotherapy dose-escalation part (N of about 52 patients) of the phase I trial of ivuxolimab. The point of sequencing TCRbeta in the periphery was to test whether ivuxolimab changed TCR sequence diversity and drove clonal T-cell expansion.

At the junction V is shortened by 9 bases and J by 6 bases; bases outside the gene matches: 6. Spanning cysteine to phenylalanine, the CDR3 consists of 13 amino acids. The read is trimmed to its CDR3 DNA, 39 bases read in frame from base 1. The germline V gene supplies CDR1 SNHLY and CDR2 FYNNEI. To sequence the TCRbeta CDR3 region, genomic DNA was isolated from the sorted cells. TCRbeta CDR3 regions were sequenced using the immunoSEQ Assay. TCRdb holds this immuneACCESS table with in-frame rearrangements only. Some clones are missing; in checked studies, unresolved V genes explain under half, and the rest has no known cause. Across this sample there are about 77,000 clones, with over 85% seen only once. The ten largest clonotypes hold around 4.4% of the sample. General findings and caveats noted by the study authors: In the 0.1-3.0 mg/kg groups, partial responders were among the patients with the lowest normalized peripheral clonal expansion, particularly in CD8+ T cells. Low levels of normalized T-cell clonal expansion were also shown by some nonresponding patients. Antigen specificity was not determined for the clonally expanded peripheral T cells. Clonal expansion of both CD4+ and CD8+ blood T cells was observed from baseline to week 6 at doses 0.1 to 3.0 mg/kg. After ivuxolimab, more expanded clones were found on average in CD8+ T cells than in CD4+ T cells.

To note about this clone: Its antigen is still unknown. No much larger clone exists at a distance of one base, and base qualities are not known.

Patients with a history of autoimmune disease or receiving systemic immunosuppression were excluded from the trial. Peripheral blood for TCR sequencing was drawn from every dose cohort at baseline, at cycle 4 day 1 and at cycle 7 day 1. The samples were drawn from a first-in-human, open-label, multicenter phase I dose-escalation trial of ivuxolimab. Adults with locally advanced or metastatic head and neck squamous cell, hepatocellular, melanoma or renal cell carcinoma were enrolled in the trial. Before TCR sequencing, CD4+ and CD8+ T cells were separately sorted from peripheral blood. The sequenced sample was CD4+ or CD8+ T cells sorted from blood, obtained in a trial of the OX40 agonist ivuxolimab. The TCR comes from an adult with an advanced solid tumor such as melanoma, head and neck, liver or kidney cancer. The chain links TRBV2 with TRBJ2-5; 11 middle bases align to TRBD2. The nucleotide sequence is TGTGCCAGTTCGGGACTAGCGGCCCAGACCCAGTACTTC. Translated, this gives CASSGLAAQTQYF.